The entry below gives a single T cell receptor (beta chain) sequence along with its context. Its antigen is still unknown. The CDR3 is 18 amino acids. Trimming at V came to 7 bases and at J to 2 bases, leaving 16 bases not matched to a gene. The V gene's germline CDR1 is SNHLY and CDR2 FYNNEI. The data were obtained in a study of cytomegalovirus exposure and HLA in healthy donors. Study findings and constraints: Earlier analysis looked at TCR beta V segments, and most were productive about 90% or about 30% of the time. A link between a missense DCLRE1C variant and TCR beta V- and J-gene trimming emerged from a later analysis.

Amplification used 60 Vbeta primers and 13 Jbeta primers. The table came from immunoSEQ multiplex PCR; TCRdb's copy has only in-frame clones and leaves some out. The sample consists of roughly 100,000 clones, 79% of them appearing once. This clonotype originated in a middle-aged woman in good health and CMV-seronegative. This chain uses TRBV2 with TRBJ2-2; TRBD2 matches 7 bases. Source material: PBMCs. CDR3 protein: CASTLPGGAGLNTGELFF. The CDR3 region has the DNA TGTGCCAGCACTCTCCCCGGAGGAGCGGGACTAAACACCGGGGAGCTGTTTTTT.